Sequencing of this T cell receptor (beta chain) was carried out in a study of blood T cells in healthy people across ages. Germline V gene sequence: CDR1 SNHLY, CDR2 FYNNEI. V gave up 6 bases and J gave up 4 bases; unmatched junction bases: 5. The CDR3 has 13 residues. Next came a second PCR, run for about 6 to 11 cycles, which used a sample-barcoded 5' primer along with a J-beta primer mix. Tags on each cDNA molecule came from a template-switch adaptor with 12 random nucleotides. In TCRdb, the 5' RACE reads were re-called with MiXCR into one record per CDR3 protein. The sample consists of roughly 1,300,000 distinct CDR3 sequences, 45% to 70% of them appearing once. Researchers collected about 9.6 milliliters of peripheral blood from every single donor.

This receptor was identified in a man between 18 and 35 years old in good health. Sample: blood. The gene calls are TRBV2 and TRBJ1-2; 7 nucleotides agree with TRBD1. The CDR3, as DNA: TGTGCCAGCAGAGACAGGGACCTCTATGGCTACACCTTC. Amino acid sequence: CASRDRDLYGYTF.